This TCR beta chain was recorded in a study of vaccination effects on CD4 cells after COVID-19. The protocol was immunoSEQ multiplex PCR, while the TCRdb copy is restricted to in-frame clones and leaves out a portion. The table lists fewer than 20,000 clones, around 76% of them singletons. In the ViraFEST assay, antigen-specific CD4+ clonotypes were identified by expansion after peptide-pool stimulation. Having been cultured for approximately ten days, the cells underwent CD4+ T cell isolation. Each participant was given two doses of one vaccine (BNT162b2 or mRNA-1273). V was pared by 6 bases and J by 2 bases, with 13 bases between. This CDR3 spans 15 amino acids. CDR1 is MNHEY, CDR2 SVGAGI, per germline. In the case of this clone: What it recognizes is unknown.

The chain is built from TRBV6-5 and TRBJ2-2; no firm D call. This specimen was CD4+ T cells from PBMCs cultured with HCoV-NL63 spike peptides, taken after COVID-19 vaccination. The sequence was collected from a human donor who received a COVID-19 vaccine. CDR3 region: CASRQPDGNTGELFF. Written as DNA, the CDR3 is TGTGCCAGCAGACAACCGGACGGAAACACCGGGGAGCTGTTTTTT.